A selection of T cell receptor beta chains follows, all from one sample in a study of blood T cell repertoires in COVID-19. TCRdb's table, derived via immunoSEQ multiplex PCR, lists solely in-frame clones and lacks some. The sample has 300,000 to 350,000 clones, 80% to 90% seen once. Sequencing was carried out using PBMCs or T cells enriched from blood (not recorded which). All receptors derive from a woman aged 40 to 50 with acute COVID-19. CDR3s include the opening cysteine and the closing phenylalanine or tryptophan. The D gene is left open where the match is weak. Expanded clones get a size class; other rows say once, few or many, or leave the size out.

d_call	clone_size	v_call	j_call	cdr3_aa
TRBD1	-	TRBV7-9	TRBJ1-2	CASSLAGTVSRYGYTF
TRBD1	-	TRBV5-1	TRBJ1-2	CASSTGTESMVGTF
TRBD1	once	TRBV9	TRBJ2-3	CASSVGTGPSTDTQYF
-	-	TRBV18	TRBJ1-2	CASSPPGRGGYTF
TRBD1	-	TRBV5-1	TRBJ1-3	CASSLQGIAGNTIYF
TRBD1	-	TRBV23-1	TRBJ2-7	CASITPPGQSYEQYF
TRBD1	-	TRBV6-5	TRBJ1-2	CASSYTSGGGYTF
-	-	TRBV6-5	TRBJ2-1	CASIMTGSSYNEQFF
-	-	TRBV5-1	TRBJ1-6	CASRVGDTGSPLHF
TRBD1	-	TRBV18	TRBJ1-3	CASSGTGPGNTIYF
-	-	TRBV1	TRBJ2-7	CTSSQREGSYEQYF
TRBD2	-	TRBV28	TRBJ2-3	CASSPGTSGDIGTDTQYF
TRBD1	-	TRBV5-1	TRBJ1-5	CASSPTGGSNQPQHF
-	-	TRBV5-6	TRBJ2-7	CASSFLQGYEQYF
TRBD2	-	TRBV11-3	TRBJ2-3	CASSSSGVADTQYF
-	-	TRBV3-1/TRBV3-2	TRBJ2-3	CASSLTGTSTDTQYF
-	-	TRBV3-1/TRBV3-2	TRBJ1-4	CASSPGGLADEKLFF
-	-	TRBV7-2	TRBJ2-5	CASSFGLFQETQYF
-	once	TRBV29-1	TRBJ2-5	CSAGGLQETQYF
-	once	TRBV4-3	TRBJ1-5	CASSPKLGSNQPQHF
-	-	TRBV5-1	TRBJ2-1	CASSALGDIGRNEQFF
-	-	TRBV28	TRBJ2-3	CASSLEWKAQYF
TRBD1	-	TRBV28	TRBJ1-2	CASSPTGGYGYTF
-	few	TRBV7-9	TRBJ2-7	CASSLSGYEQYF
-	-	TRBV19	TRBJ2-7	CASSQTSGNYEQYF
TRBD1	-	TRBV6-1	TRBJ1-2	CASRESNIVRGRVGYTF
TRBD2	-	TRBV6-2/TRBV6-3	TRBJ2-7	CASSFGLAGESSYEQYF
-	-	TRBV9	TRBJ2-5	CASSVASEEFQETQYF
-	-	TRBV7-2	TRBJ1-2	CASSFRGVMDGYTF
-	-	TRBV5-1	TRBJ1-6	CASTTTGTGGSPLHF
-	-	TRBV19	TRBJ2-3	CASSIRGFSTDTQYF
TRBD2	-	TRBV27	TRBJ2-5	CASSLSTREANRSAETQYF
-	-	TRBV7-9	TRBJ1-1	CASSFRTTRGNSEAFF
-	-	TRBV5-6	TRBJ2-1	CASSFGRLVYNEQFF
TRBD1	-	TRBV6-5	TRBJ1-1	CASSYSTGVNTEAFF
-	-	TRBV2	TRBJ2-1	CASSEARPGDGDEQFF
-	-	TRBV19	TRBJ2-6	CASSTRQVSSGANVLTF
-	-	TRBV6-5	TRBJ2-7	CASSYKTGSEQYF
-	-	TRBV11-2	TRBJ1-3	CASSLDRVGNTIYF